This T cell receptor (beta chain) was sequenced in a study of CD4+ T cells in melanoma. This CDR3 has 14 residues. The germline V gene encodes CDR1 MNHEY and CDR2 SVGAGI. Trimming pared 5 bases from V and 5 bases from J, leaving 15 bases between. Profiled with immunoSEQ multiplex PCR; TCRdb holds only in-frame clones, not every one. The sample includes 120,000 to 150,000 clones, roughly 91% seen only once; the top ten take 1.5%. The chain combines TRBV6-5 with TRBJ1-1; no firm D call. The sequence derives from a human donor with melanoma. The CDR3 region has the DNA TGTGCCAGCAGTGCGGAGGGAAGGTGGACTGAAGCTTTCTTT. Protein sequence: CASSAEGRWTEAFF.